This entry lists 23 T cell receptor beta chains sequenced from one sample in a study of radiotherapy plus CTLA-4 blockade in lung cancer. Here immunoSEQ multiplex PCR was the method, and the copy in TCRdb shows in-frame clones only, minus some. Of roughly 110,000 clones in the sample, approximately 87% were seen once. The sequencing used peripheral blood, collected from a patient treated with radiotherapy plus ipilimumab. Receptors were obtained from a human donor with non-small cell lung cancer that progressed on radiotherapy plus ipilimumab. Some clones in this sample may be carry-over from other donors' samples.

About this clone itself: Other DNA sequences of this sample code for an identical CDR3. The chain employs TRBV28 and TRBJ1-5; D is ambiguous. The CDR3 contains 11 residues. Per germline, CDR1 MDHEN and CDR2 SYDVKM. Trimming took 10 bases from V and 5 from J, leaving 9 bases between them. The CDR3 sequence is CATRQDQPQHF. CDR3 coding DNA: TGTGCCACGAGGCAGGATCAGCCCCAGCATTTT.

J is TRBJ2-7 and V is TRBV7-9, with 7 bases that match TRBD1. Germline V lookup: CDR1 SEHNR, CDR2 FQNEAQ (reference sequence). After removal of 3 bases from V and 1 base from J, the junction contained 6 bases not matched to a gene. The CDR3 has 15 amino acids. CDR3: CASSLQGVASYEQYF. In DNA, the CDR3 is TGTGCCAGCAGCTTGCAGGGGGTGGCTTCCTACGAGCAGTACTTC.

This chain uses TRBV29-1 with TRBJ1-4; D gene unclear. V was pared by 6 bases and J by 4 bases, with 9 bases between. The CDR3 contains 12 residues. Germline-derived CDR1 and CDR2 are SQVTM and ANQGSEA. The CDR3 coding sequence is TGCAGCGTGGGCAGCCTTAATGAAAAACTGTTTTTT. This translates into CSVGSLNEKLFF.

The genes are TRBV7-3 and TRBJ2-6; D is possibly TRBD1 (6 bases). Per the germline V gene, CDR1 is SGHTA and CDR2 is FQGTGA. The CDR3 totals 16 residues. With 2 bases removed from V and 0 bases from J, the gap between germline ends came to 8 bases. As DNA, the CDR3 is TGTGCCAGCAGCTTAGGGACACTCTCTGGGGCCAACGTCCTGACTTTC. It codes for CASSLGTLSGANVLTF.

This rearrangement joins TRBV2 to TRBJ1-2; D call uncertain. The CDR3 is 13 amino acids. Trimming pared 6 bases from V and 0 bases from J, leaving 8 bases between. CDR1 is SNHLY and CDR2 is FYNNEI in the germline V gene. CDR3 loop: CASSATANYGYTF. CDR3 in DNA: TGTGCCAGCAGCGCTACAGCTAACTATGGCTACACCTTC.

CDR3 nucleotide sequence: TGCGCCAGCAGCCAAGAATTACTGCGGGCCGATAGGGGCGGGGAGCTGTTTTTT. It yields the protein CASSQELLRADRGGELFF. The chain joins TRBV4-3 to TRBJ2-2, with D perhaps being TRBD1 or TRBD2 (5 bases each). Germline V gene data show CDR1 as LGHNA and CDR2 as YSLEER. V lost 0 bases and J 7 bases, leaving 21 bases between the germline ends. The CDR3 has 18 amino acids.

This sequence joins TRBV25-1 and TRBJ1-2, with D perhaps TRBD1 (5 bases). CDR1 is MGHDK, CDR2 SYGVNS, per germline. This CDR3 contains 15 residues. V lost 5 bases and J 3 bases, leaving 16 bases between the germline ends. This CDR3 reads CASSPPGYQDYGYTF. The CDR3 DNA is TGTGCCAGCAGTCCACCAGGGTATCAAGACTATGGCTACACCTTC.

This chain joins TRBV2 and TRBJ2-1; TRBD1 agrees at 9 bases. CDR1 and CDR2 from the germline V gene are SNHLY and FYNNEI. CDR3 length: 13 amino acids. With V trimmed by 9 bases and J by 5 bases, 5 bases remained unmatched. The CDR3, as DNA: TGTGCCAGGGGGGGACAGGGAGACAATGAGCAGTTCTTC. It encodes CARGGQGDNEQFF.

The J gene is TRBJ1-2, the V gene TRBV19; D gene ambiguous. The germline gives CDR1 LNHDA, CDR2 SQIVND (reference sequence). Trimming took 6 bases from V and 2 from J, leaving 7 bases between them. The CDR3 has 12 residues. CDR3 protein: CASRSGNYGYTF. CDR3 bases: TGTGCCAGTAGGAGCGGCAACTATGGCTACACCTTC. The whole variable domain, remainder taken from reference TRBV19 and TRBJ1-2, is DGGITQSPKYLFRKEGQNVTLSCEQNLNHDAMYWYRQDPGQGLRLIYYSQIVNDFQKGDIAEGYSVSREKKESFPLTVTSAQKNPTAFYLCASRSGNYGYTFGSGTRLTVV.

The V call is TRBV5-1, the J call TRBJ1-1, with D hard to call. V lost 0 bases and J lost 3, with 12 bases in between. This CDR3 region has 15 residues. Germline assignment: CDR1 SGHRS and CDR2 YFSETQ. The CDR3 coding sequence is TGCGCCAGCAGCTTGGAGTCCACAGCCTACACTGAAGCTTTCTTT. The encoded protein is CASSLESTAYTEAFF.

The chain links TRBV27 to TRBJ1-6; tentative D call: TRBD1 (6 bases). The germline V and J ends were trimmed by 5 bases and 7 bases, with 15 bases remaining between them. Germline CDR1 MNHEY, CDR2 SMNVEV (reference sequence). The CDR3 loop spans 15 amino acids. CDR3 DNA: TGTGCCAGCAGTCCATCCGACAGGATCAATTCACCCCTCCACTTT. Translation gives CASSPSDRINSPLHF.

In its sample, this clone was seen once. The chain links TRBV5-4 to TRBJ2-1; a weak D match, TRBD2 (6 bases). CDR1 and CDR2 from the germline V gene are SGHNT and YYREEE (reference sequence). Trimming took 3 bases from V and 0 from J, leaving 13 bases between them. This CDR3 has 16 residues. The CDR3 here is CASSWRDGSSYNEQFF. The CDR3 DNA reads TGTGCCAGCAGCTGGCGGGATGGGAGCTCCTACAATGAGCAGTTCTTC.

V usage is TRBV7-9 and J usage is TRBJ1-1; D gene unclear. The V end lost 0 bases, the J end lost 10 bases, and 6 bases lay between the germline ends. Germline loops: CDR1 SEHNR, CDR2 FQNEAQ (reference sequence). The CDR3 totals 11 residues. The CDR3 loop is CASSLARGAFF. DNA for the CDR3: TGTGCCAGCAGCTTAGCGCGAGGAGCTTTCTTT.

This clone was found a few times. V usage is TRBV4-1 and J usage is TRBJ1-2; D perhaps matches TRBD1 (5 bases). V was trimmed by 0 bases and J by 5 bases, leaving 16 bases between them. This CDR3 has 16 residues. Per the germline V gene, CDR1 is MGHRA and CDR2 is YSYEKL. The CDR3 here is CASSQDGDPRAYGYTF. The CDR3 coding sequence is TGCGCCAGCAGCCAAGATGGGGATCCCAGGGCTTATGGCTACACCTTC.

V gene TRBV28 combines with J gene TRBJ1-6, with 10 positions matching TRBD1. The CDR3 runs 13 residues. Germline CDR1 is MDHEN and CDR2 is SYDVKM. The J segment lost 12 bases and the V segment lost 5 bases, leaving 4 bases of the junction unmatched. The CDR3 reads CASSTGTGVPLHF. The CDR3, as DNA: TGTGCCAGCAGTACCGGGACAGGGGTACCCCTCCACTTT.

The V call is TRBV4-3, the J call TRBJ2-1, with D maybe TRBD2 (6 bases). The V end was cut by 4 bases, the J end by 0 bases, with 16 bases between. The CDR3 contains 17 residues. Germline assignment: CDR1 LGHNA and CDR2 YSLEER. DNA of the CDR3: TGCGCCAGCAGCCCGGGACTGTTCAGAAGCTCCTACAATGAGCAGTTCTTC. It is translated as CASSPGLFRSSYNEQFF.

This chain links TRBV6-5 with TRBJ1-1, with D maybe TRBD1 (5 bases). Germline V gene lookup returns CDR1 MNHEY and CDR2 SVGAGI. The V end was cut by 2 bases, the J end by 1 base, with 14 bases between. CDR3 length: 16 residues. In nucleotides, the CDR3 is TGTGCCAGCAGTTACGGCAGGGTAGGAGGGAACACTGAAGCTTTCTTT. It encodes CASSYGRVGGNTEAFF.

This chain joins TRBV18 and TRBJ1-5, with 7 bases fitting TRBD1. This CDR3 has 15 residues. The germline gives CDR1 KGHSH, CDR2 LQKENI. The V gene end was trimmed by 3 bases and the J gene end by 4 bases; junction bases not matched to a gene: 6. The CDR3 DNA reads as TGTGCCAGCTCACCGCGGGGACAGCCAAATCAGCCCCAGCATTTT. It encodes CASSPRGQPNQPQHF. Full variable domain (remainder filled in from reference TRBV18 and TRBJ1-5): NAGVMQNPRHLVRRRGQEARLRCSPMKGHSHVYWYRQLPEEGLKFMVYLQKENIIDESGMPKERFSAEFPKEGPSILRIQQVVRGDSAAYFCASSPRGQPNQPQHFGDGTRLSIL.

The chain joins TRBV4-3 to TRBJ2-1; D is unresolved. CDR1 is LGHNA, CDR2 YSLEER, per germline. V lost 4 bases and J lost 13, with 17 bases in between. The CDR3 contains 13 residues. This chain's CDR3 is CASSRVTNRPQFF. The CDR3 DNA is TGCGCCAGCAGCCGAGTAACGAACCGGCCACAGTTCTTC.

This clone has only one observation. J is TRBJ2-3 and V is TRBV30, with unresolved D. Germline assignment: CDR1 GTSNPN and CDR2 SVGIG (reference sequence). V shed 0 bases and J shed 6 bases, with 13 bases lying between them. This CDR3 is built from 14 residues. CDR3 DNA sequence: TGTGCCTGGAGTGTACTTGGGTTCGCCGATACGCAGTATTTT. Translating it yields CAWSVLGFADTQYF.

The V gene is TRBV19, the J gene TRBJ1-5, with D hard to call. This CDR3 contains 17 residues. Trimming removed 7 bases at V and 4 bases at J, with 23 bases between. Germline CDR1 and CDR2: LNHDA and SQIVND (reference sequence). In DNA, the CDR3 is TGTGCCAGTACCAGATTTGGGCCTAATCTCGCAAATCAGCCCCAGCATTTT. It specifies CASTRFGPNLANQPQHF. Filled out from reference TRBV19 and TRBJ1-5, the complete variable domain reads DGGITQSPKYLFRKEGQNVTLSCEQNLNHDAMYWYRQDPGQGLRLIYYSQIVNDFQKGDIAEGYSVSREKKESFPLTVTSAQKNPTAFYLCASTRFGPNLANQPQHFGDGTRLSIL.

Of note for this clone: A read error may account for a junction end that differs from germline. This sequence joins TRBV7-7 and TRBJ2-5; no reliable D call. Germline CDR1 is SSHAT and CDR2 is FNYEAQ (reference sequence). The CDR3 has 13 amino acids. Written as DNA, the CDR3 is TGTGCTAGCAGCTTACGTGTCGGAGAGACCCAGTACTTC. Protein: CASSLRVGETQYF.

The V gene is TRBV4-3, the J gene TRBJ2-1; TRBD1 or TRBD2 may be the D gene (5 bases each). Germline V CDR1 and CDR2: LGHNA, YSLEER. V dropped 4 bases and J dropped 2 bases, with 12 bases sitting between them. The CDR3 is 15 residues long. The CDR3 spells CASSLLPGPYNEQFF. The CDR3 region has the DNA TGCGCCAGCAGCCTGCTTCCGGGACCCTACAATGAGCAGTTCTTC.